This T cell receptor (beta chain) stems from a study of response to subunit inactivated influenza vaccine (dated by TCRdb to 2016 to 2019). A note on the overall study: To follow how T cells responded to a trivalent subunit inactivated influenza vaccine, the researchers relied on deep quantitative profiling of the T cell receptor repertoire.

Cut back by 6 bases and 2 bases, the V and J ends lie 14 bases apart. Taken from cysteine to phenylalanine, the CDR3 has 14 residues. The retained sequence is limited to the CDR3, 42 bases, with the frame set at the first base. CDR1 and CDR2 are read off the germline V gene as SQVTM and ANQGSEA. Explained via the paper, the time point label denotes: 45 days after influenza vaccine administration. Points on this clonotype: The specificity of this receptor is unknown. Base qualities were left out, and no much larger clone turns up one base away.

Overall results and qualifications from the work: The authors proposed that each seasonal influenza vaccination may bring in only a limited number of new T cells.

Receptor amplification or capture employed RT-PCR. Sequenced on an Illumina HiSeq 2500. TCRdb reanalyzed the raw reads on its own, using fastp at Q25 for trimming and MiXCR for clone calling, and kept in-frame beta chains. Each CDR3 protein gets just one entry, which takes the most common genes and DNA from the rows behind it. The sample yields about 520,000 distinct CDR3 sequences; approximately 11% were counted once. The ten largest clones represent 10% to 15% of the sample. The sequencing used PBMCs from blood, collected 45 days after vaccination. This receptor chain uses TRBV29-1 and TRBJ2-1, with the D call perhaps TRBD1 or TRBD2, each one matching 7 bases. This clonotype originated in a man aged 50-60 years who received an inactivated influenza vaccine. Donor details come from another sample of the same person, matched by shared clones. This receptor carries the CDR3 CSVNRGGPYNEQFF. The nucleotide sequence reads TGCAGCGTGAACAGGGGAGGGCCCTACAATGAGCAGTTCTTC.